This entry lists 25 T cell receptor beta chains sequenced from one sample in a study of a mutant IDH1 vaccine in newly diagnosed glioma. Data came from immunoSEQ multiplex PCR; TCRdb stores just in-frame clones and leaves some out. The table records more than 40,000 clones, approximately 90% of them present only once. Described time point: week 35, safety follow-up. Doses consisted of 300 ug of mutant IDH1 20-mer peptide each, paired with topical imiquimod. No antigens are known for them. Sequenced material: PBMCs, taken from a glioma patient whose treatment included an IDH1 peptide vaccine. The receptor set was obtained from a woman aged 35 to 49 with glioma.

This sequence joins TRBV6-6 and TRBJ1-2; TRBD1 matches at 9 bases. CDR3 length: 15 amino acids. CDR1 is MNHNY and CDR2 is SVGAGI in the germline V gene (reference sequence). V was clipped by 4 bases and J by 2 bases; unmatched bases: 5. CDR3 sequence: CASSWDREGNYGYTF. As DNA, the CDR3 is TGTGCCAGCAGTTGGGACAGGGAGGGAAACTATGGCTACACCTTC.

The chain carries TRBV18 and TRBJ2-7, with D tentatively TRBD1 (7 bases). This CDR3 is 16 amino acids long. CDR1 KGHSH and CDR2 LQKENI come from the germline V gene. V lost 2 bases and J lost 3, with 17 bases in between. The CDR3 is CASSPGRGPGGYEQYF. DNA of the CDR3: TGTGCCAGCTCACCAGGACGGGGGCCAGGGGGCTACGAGCAGTACTTC.

The genes are TRBV18 and TRBJ1-5; D is ambiguous. Germline V gene data show CDR1 as KGHSH and CDR2 as LQKENI. This CDR3 has 14 residues. Trimming left V 5 bases short and J 6 bases short, with 14 bases between. The CDR3 region is CASSTSRGSQPQHF. CDR3 sequence (DNA): TGTGCCAGCTCAACTAGCAGAGGGTCTCAGCCCCAGCATTTT. Full variable domain (remainder filled in from reference TRBV18 and TRBJ1-5): NAGVMQNPRHLVRRRGQEARLRCSPMKGHSHVYWYRQLPEEGLKFMVYLQKENIIDESGMPKERFSAEFPKEGPSILRIQQVVRGDSAAYFCASSTSRGSQPQHFGDGTRLSIL.

The chain combines TRBV4-3 with TRBJ2-5; D remains unclear. Germline V lookup: CDR1 LGHNA, CDR2 YSLEER. The CDR3 is 13 residues long. V was shortened by 1 base and J by 5 bases, with 8 bases between the two germline ends. Here the CDR3 DNA reads TGCGCCAGCAGCCAAGGGCGTGACGAGACCCAGTACTTC. Translating it yields CASSQGRDETQYF.

The rearrangement joins TRBV18 to TRBJ2-1; a weak D match, TRBD2 (5 bases). CDR1 is KGHSH and CDR2 is LQKENI in the germline V gene. Trimming pared 6 bases from V and 2 bases from J, leaving 14 bases between. The CDR3 loop spans 15 amino acids. This chain's CDR3 is CASSRWEIAYNEQFF. The CDR3 nucleotides read TGTGCCAGCTCTCGCTGGGAGATCGCCTACAATGAGCAGTTCTTC.

The chain employs TRBV6-4 and TRBJ2-5; unclear D gene. Trimming pared 0 bases from V and 2 bases from J, leaving 7 bases between. The CDR3 sequence is 14 residues long. Germline V gives CDR1 MRHNA, CDR2 SNTAGT. The CDR3 nucleotides are TGTGCCAGCAGTGACTCGAACTGGCAAGAGACCCAGTACTTC. Encoded protein: CASSDSNWQETQYF.

The V call is TRBV14, the J call TRBJ1-1; 9 positions agree with TRBD1. The CDR3 length is 13 residues. Looked up from germline, CDR1 is SGHDN and CDR2 is FVKESK. V lost 5 bases, J lost 6 bases, and 4 bases stayed unmatched. CDR3 DNA: TGTGCCAGCAGCTACGGGACAGGGCCTGAAGCTTTCTTT. It is translated as CASSYGTGPEAFF.

The chain has TRBV9 and TRBJ1-3, with D unclear. The ends were cut back, 0 bases at V and 4 bases at J, with 11 bases in the middle. Germline V gene data show CDR1 as SGDLS and CDR2 as YYNGEE. The CDR3 extends over 15 amino acids. Here the CDR3 DNA reads TGTGCCAGCAGCGTAGCTCCAGCAAGGGGAAACACCATATATTTT. It translates to CASSVAPARGNTIYF.

The V and J genes are TRBV25-1 and TRBJ2-4; D is unresolved. Trimming shortened V by 1 base and J by 0 bases, and 10 bases separated the two germline ends. CDR1 is MGHDK and CDR2 is SYGVNS in the germline V gene. The CDR3 sequence is 16 residues long. CDR3 region: CASSESGDRAKNIQYF. The CDR3 coding sequence is TGTGCCAGCAGTGAATCAGGCGATAGAGCCAAAAACATTCAGTACTTC.

V is TRBV19 and J is TRBJ1-2, with 8 bases lining up with TRBD1. V lost 5 bases to trimming and J lost 8 bases; unmatched junction nucleotides: 4. The V gene's germline CDR1 is LNHDA and CDR2 SQIVND (reference sequence). CDR3 size: 12 residues. Here the CDR3 reads CASSQGARGYTF. CDR3 nucleotides: TGTGCCAGTAGTCAGGGGGCGCGGGGCTACACCTTC.

This chain connects TRBV9 to TRBJ2-2, with 10 bases aligning to TRBD2. Losses at the gene ends were 1 base for V and 3 bases for J; bases not matched to a gene: 6. The CDR3 runs 17 residues. In germline, CDR1 is SGDLS, CDR2 YYNGEE. CDR3 nucleotides: TGTGCCAGCAGCGTAAGCGCAGCGGGAGGGGACACCGGGGAGCTGTTTTTT. It is translated as CASSVSAAGGDTGELFF.

In this sample, this clone turned up once. The chain uses TRBV10-3 and TRBJ2-1; 9 positions agree with TRBD1. Looked up from germline, CDR1 is ENHRY and CDR2 is SYGVKD. V dropped 7 bases and J dropped 9; count of bases not matched to a gene: 10. The CDR3 is 14 amino acids. The CDR3 sequence: CAIMGTGGFAEQFF. CDR3 nucleotides: TGTGCCATCATGGGAACAGGGGGCTTTGCTGAGCAGTTCTTC.

V and J are TRBV7-2 and TRBJ1-2; 7 nucleotides align to TRBD1. Germline V gives CDR1 SGHTA, CDR2 FQGNSA. V gave up 1 base and J gave up 5 bases; unmatched junction bases: 13. This CDR3 has 17 amino acids. CDR3 residues: CASSLVTRDSWGYGYTF. The CDR3 coding sequence is TGTGCCAGCAGCTTAGTAACCCGGGACAGCTGGGGTTATGGCTACACCTTC.

The rearrangement links TRBV2 to TRBJ1-1; 7 nucleotides align to TRBD1. The CDR3 is made up of 14 amino acids. The germline CDR1 and CDR2 sequences are SNHLY and FYNNEI. V lost 4 bases, J lost 1 base, and 3 bases stayed unmatched. CDR3 amino acids: CASSVNRGNTEAFF. DNA for the CDR3: TGTGCCAGCAGTGTGAACAGGGGGAACACTGAAGCTTTCTTT. Drawing the rest from reference TRBV2 and TRBJ1-1, the complete variable domain is EPEVTQTPSHQVTQMGQEVILRCVPISNHLYFYWYRQILGQKVEFLVSFYNNEISEKSEIFDDQFSVERPDGSNFTLKIRSTKLEDSAMYFCASSVNRGNTEAFFGQGTRLTVV.

The CDR3 region is CASRRRGQGSFETQYF. As DNA, the CDR3 is TGTGCCAGCAGACGAAGGGGACAGGGGAGTTTTGAGACCCAGTACTTC. The genes are TRBV6-6 and TRBJ2-5, with 10 bases aligning to TRBD1. Losses at the gene ends were 6 bases for V and 5 bases for J; bases not matched to a gene: 12. This CDR3 is built from 16 residues. CDR1 is MNHNY, CDR2 SVGAGI, per germline (reference sequence).

The rearrangement links TRBV6-1 to TRBJ1-1; TRBD1 is a possible D gene (6 bases). CDR1 and CDR2 from the germline V gene are MNHNS and SASEGT. V lost 7 bases and J 0 bases, leaving 9 bases between the germline ends. This CDR3 has 13 residues. In DNA form, the CDR3 reads TGTGCCAGCAAAGGGGGACTGAACACTGAAGCTTTCTTT. The encoded protein is CASKGGLNTEAFF.

The chain has TRBV7-8 and TRBJ2-7; 10 bases agree with TRBD2. Germline values: CDR1 SGHVS, CDR2 FQNEAQ. CDR3 length: 16 amino acids. The junction had 12 bases not matched to a gene; V was cut back by 5 bases and J by 5 bases. The CDR3 here is CASSGGRASGSHEQYF. CDR3 bases: TGTGCCAGCAGCGGGGGGAGAGCTAGCGGGAGCCACGAGCAGTACTTC.

This clone came up once. The chain uses TRBV7-2 and TRBJ1-2, with 8 bases identical to TRBD1. The CDR3 covers 15 residues. V lost 2 bases, J lost 4 bases, and 6 bases stayed unmatched. Germline V lookup: CDR1 SGHTA, CDR2 FQGNSA. CDR3 amino acids: CASSLQGALGYGYTF. CDR3 DNA sequence: TGTGCCAGCAGCTTACAGGGGGCGCTTGGCTATGGCTACACCTTC.

The chain recombines TRBV2 with TRBJ2-7, with D perhaps matching TRBD2 (6 bases). V lost 2 bases and J 0 bases, leaving 11 bases between the germline ends. The V gene's germline CDR1 is SNHLY and CDR2 FYNNEI. The CDR3 has 15 residues. The DNA for the CDR3 is TGTGCCAGCAGTGAATTTGTGCGGGGCTCCTACGAGCAGTACTTC. Amino acids: CASSEFVRGSYEQYF.

The chain carries TRBV4-1 and TRBJ1-2; D ambiguous. Per the germline V gene, CDR1 is MGHRA and CDR2 is YSYEKL. This CDR3 spans 13 amino acids. Trimming stripped 4 bases from V and 2 bases from J, with 8 bases between. The CDR3 coding sequence is TGCGCCAGCAGCCCGGACGGAAACTATGGCTACACCTTC. Its protein product is CASSPDGNYGYTF.

V is TRBV30 and J is TRBJ1-1; 8 bases map to TRBD1. CDR3 length: 13 amino acids. The ends lost 4 bases at V and 4 bases at J; junction bases unmatched: 5. CDR1 and CDR2 from the germline V gene are GTSNPN and SVGIG (reference sequence). CDR3 nucleotide sequence: TGTGCCTGGACTGATGACAGGGGCACTGAAGCTTTCTTT. This encodes CAWTDDRGTEAFF.

The chain couples TRBV4-3 to TRBJ2-7, with 12 bases aligning to TRBD1. The CDR3 has 16 residues. V was pared by 1 base and J by 4 bases, with 5 bases of the junction left unmatched. CDR1 and CDR2 (germline): LGHNA, YSLEER. The CDR3 nucleotides read TGCGCCAGCAGCCAAGGGGGACAGGGGGCTTCTTACGAGCAGTACTTC. It encodes CASSQGGQGASYEQYF.

The chain couples TRBV29-1 to TRBJ1-1; TRBD1 is a possible D gene (6 bases). Trimming took off 3 bases at V and 1 base at J, with 12 bases between the two ends. Germline V gene lookup returns CDR1 SQVTM and CDR2 ANQGSEA. This CDR3 region has 14 residues. The CDR3 DNA follows: TGCAGCGTTGAGAGTACAGGGCGGAACACTGAAGCTTTCTTT. Translated: CSVESTGRNTEAFF.

The CDR3 region is CARTYIQGSNEKLFF. The CDR3 DNA reads as TGTGCCAGAACATATATACAGGGATCTAATGAAAAACTGTTTTTT. The genes are TRBV6-7 and TRBJ1-4, with D perhaps TRBD1 (6 bases). TRBV6-7 is filed as an ORF, its function uncertain. CDR3 length: 15 amino acids. V lost 9 bases to trimming and J lost 3 bases, with 17 bases between them.

The chain combines TRBV7-6 with TRBJ2-7; 10 positions match TRBD1. The CDR3 contains 17 residues. J gave up 3 bases and V 6 bases, and 14 bases lay outside the gene matches. Looked up from germline, CDR1 is SGHVS and CDR2 is FNYEAQ. The DNA of the CDR3 is TGTGCCAGCAGTCGAGACAACTCAGGGACAGGGGTCTACGAGCAGTACTTC. It is translated as CASSRDNSGTGVYEQYF.